These 21 T cell receptor beta chains came from one sample sequenced in a study of cytomegalovirus exposure and HLA in healthy donors. The PCR was carried out with 60 Vbeta primers and 13 Jbeta primers. Method: immunoSEQ multiplex PCR; TCRdb's copy keeps in-frame clones and lacks some. The sample carries roughly 160,000 clones, less than 85% recorded once. Sequenced sample: PBMCs. These receptors were taken from a man in his forties in good health and CMV-seronegative.

The rearrangement uses TRBV2 and TRBJ1-5, with 7 positions matching TRBD1. V lost 5 bases and J lost 6; bases outside the gene matches: 7. The CDR3 consists of 14 residues. Germline V gene sequence: CDR1 SNHLY, CDR2 FYNNEI. The CDR3: CASSLGQESQPQHF. CDR3 sequence (DNA): TGTGCCAGCAGTCTCGGACAGGAGAGTCAGCCCCAGCATTTT.

J is TRBJ1-3 and V is TRBV11-2; 7 nucleotides line up with TRBD1. V trimming: 4 bases; J trimming: 3 bases; junction bases outside the gene matches: 6. Germline CDR1 and CDR2: SGHAT and FQNNGV. This CDR3 is 15 amino acids long. The CDR3 DNA sequence: TGTGCCAGCAGCTCAATACAGGGGTATGGAAACACCATATATTTT. It is translated as CASSSIQGYGNTIYF.

This chain links TRBV7-9 with TRBJ2-7, with TRBD2 as a possible D gene (5 bases). In germline, CDR1 is SEHNR, CDR2 FQNEAQ (reference sequence). The CDR3 covers 15 residues. Between the trimmed V and J ends, which lost 2 bases and 0 bases, there was a span of 11 bases. CDR3 coding DNA: TGTGCCAGCAGCTTATATTCGGGGAGCTCCTACGAGCAGTACTTC. This sequence encodes CASSLYSGSSYEQYF.

The chain recombines TRBV6-5 with TRBJ2-2; maybe TRBD1 (6 bases). Trimming shortened V by 4 bases and J by 4 bases, and 13 bases separated the two germline ends. The CDR3 spans 15 residues. Germline CDR1 and CDR2: MNHEY and SVGAGI. The CDR3 DNA follows: TGTGCCAGCAGTTCACAGGGTTTGATCACCGGGGAGCTGTTTTTT. Its protein is CASSSQGLITGELFF.

V and J are TRBV5-6 and TRBJ1-1, with D possibly TRBD1 on 5 matching bases. Germline assignment: CDR1 SGHDT and CDR2 YYEEEE. There are 13 residues in the CDR3. V shed 1 base and J shed 3 bases, with 7 bases lying between them. The CDR3 sequence is CASSLQGYTEAFF. The CDR3 coding sequence is TGTGCCAGCAGCTTGCAGGGCTACACTGAAGCTTTCTTT.

The V gene is TRBV7-2, the J gene TRBJ2-7; possible D gene TRBD1, 5 bases. The germline gives CDR1 SGHTA, CDR2 FQGNSA. Trimming cost V 4 bases and J 5 bases, with 15 bases left between them. The CDR3 has 14 amino acids. The CDR3 sequence is CASSSSAQGNEQYF. The CDR3 DNA follows: TGTGCCAGCAGCTCATCCGCTCAGGGAAACGAGCAGTACTTC.

This chain joins TRBV6-1 and TRBJ1-6; 8 bases align to TRBD1. CDR3 length: 15 residues. Trimming removed 3 bases from V and 9 bases from J; junction bases left unmatched: 7. CDR1 and CDR2 (germline): MNHNS, SASEGT. The CDR3 nucleotides are TGTGCCAGCAGTGAGAAACCAGGGGGCTCTTCACCCCTCCACTTT. As protein: CASSEKPGGSSPLHF.

V is TRBV6-1 and J is TRBJ2-2; TRBD2 aligns across 10 bases. The CDR3 is made up of 16 amino acids. Trimming at V came to 1 base and at J to 7 bases, leaving 6 bases not matched to a gene. The germline gives CDR1 MNHNS, CDR2 SASEGT. The CDR3 loop reads CASSEVGAGGYGELFF. The CDR3 region has the DNA TGTGCCAGCAGTGAAGTGGGAGCGGGGGGGTACGGGGAGCTGTTTTTT.

As for this clone: One end of the junction is discordant with germline, which a read error may explain. The chain couples TRBV29-1 to TRBJ1-2, with D unclear. Per the germline V gene, CDR1 is SQVTM and CDR2 is ANQGSEA. The CDR3 has 12 residues. DNA of the CDR3: TGCAGCGTTGTTGGACTTAACTCTGGCTACACCTTC. The encoded protein is CSVVGLNSGYTF.

The rearrangement links TRBV2 to TRBJ1-5; D possibly corresponds to TRBD1 (5 bases). The CDR3 is made up of 13 amino acids. CDR1 and CDR2 (germline): SNHLY, FYNNEI. Trimming removed 6 bases from V and 0 bases from J, with 6 bases in between. The DNA for the CDR3 is TGTGCCAGCAGGGGGGGTAGCAATCAGCCCCAGCATTTT. It yields the protein CASRGGSNQPQHF.

The sample holds a few counts of this clone. The chain has TRBV7-9 and TRBJ1-2, with 7 positions matching TRBD1. Looked up from germline, CDR1 is SEHNR and CDR2 is FQNEAQ (reference sequence). Trimming at V came to 5 bases and at J to 7 bases, leaving 7 bases not matched to a gene. This CDR3 is 13 amino acids long. The CDR3 DNA is TGTGCCAGCAGCCACAAGGGGGCAGTTGGCTACACCTTC. Amino acid sequence: CASSHKGAVGYTF.

The CDR3 nucleotides read TGTGCCAGCAGCGTCGTGGCGGCGGGGGGATTTGGTGAGCAGTTCTTC. Translated, it gives CASSVVAAGGFGEQFF. This chain uses TRBV9 with TRBJ2-1, with 8 bases identical to TRBD2. Germline lookup yields CDR1 SGDLS and CDR2 YYNGEE. CDR3 size: 16 residues. V gave up 2 bases and J gave up 9 bases; unmatched junction bases: 13.

As DNA, the CDR3 is TGTGCCAGCAGCTTAACGGCGGGAACTAGGAACCACGAGCAGTACTTC. It is translated as CASSLTAGTRNHEQYF. The gene calls are TRBV7-9 and TRBJ2-7; possibly TRBD2 for D (6 bases). Germline V lookup: CDR1 SEHNR, CDR2 FQNEAQ (reference sequence). The V gene lost 2 bases and the J gene lost 5 bases, with 19 bases spanning the gap. This CDR3 contains 16 residues.

Only a few counts were recorded for this clone. The V call is TRBV9, the J call TRBJ2-1; D gene ambiguous. The ends were cut back, 0 bases at V and 5 bases at J, with 3 bases in the middle. In germline, CDR1 is SGDLS, CDR2 YYNGEE. The CDR3 extends over 12 amino acids. CDR3 residues: CASSVADNEQFF. CDR3 bases: TGTGCCAGCAGCGTAGCGGACAATGAGCAGTTCTTC.

The rearrangement uses TRBV15 and TRBJ1-5, with D uncertain. The germline CDR1 and CDR2 sequences are LNHNV and YYDKDF (reference sequence). The length of the CDR3 is 19 residues. V shed 1 base and J shed 0 bases, with 19 bases lying between them. CDR3 DNA sequence: TGTGCCACCAGCAGAGTAGAAATACAGAGGGTCCATAGCAATCAGCCCCAGCATTTT. Its translation: CATSRVEIQRVHSNQPQHF.

The J gene is TRBJ1-4, the V gene TRBV5-1; TRBD1 matches at 8 bases. The V gene end was trimmed by 5 bases and the J gene end by 7 bases; junction bases not matched to a gene: 4. The CDR3 spans 13 residues. Germline CDR1 reads SGHRS; CDR2 reads YFSETQ. As DNA, the CDR3 is TGCGCCAGCAGGATAACAGGGGGTGAAAAACTGTTTTTT. As protein: CASRITGGEKLFF.

This sequence joins TRBV25-1 and TRBJ2-3; D uncertain. Germline V gives CDR1 MGHDK, CDR2 SYGVNS. The length of the CDR3 is 12 residues. V lost 4 bases to trimming and J lost 5 bases, with 7 bases between them. CDR3 in amino acids: CASSVSVDTQYF. As DNA, the CDR3 is TGTGCCAGCAGTGTATCGGTAGATACGCAGTATTTT.

V is TRBV5-8 and J is TRBJ2-3, with 8 bases lining up with TRBD1. From germline, CDR1 is SGHTS and CDR2 YDEGEE. The V and J ends lost 0 bases and 4 bases, in that order; junction bases with no gene match: 1. This CDR3 is 14 amino acids long. The CDR3 nucleotides read TGTGCCAGCAGCTTGGGACAGGGGTCAGATACGCAGTATTTT. Protein sequence: CASSLGQGSDTQYF.

The chain combines TRBV9 with TRBJ2-3; possibly TRBD2 for D (7 bases). The CDR3 totals 16 residues. CDR1 SGDLS and CDR2 YYNGEE come from the germline V gene. Between the trimmed V and J ends, which lost 2 bases and 3 bases, there was a span of 16 bases. The CDR3 sequence is CASSVRGGGHTDTQYF. The CDR3 coding sequence is TGTGCCAGCAGCGTCAGAGGCGGGGGACATACAGATACGCAGTATTTT.

The chain carries TRBV6-4 and TRBJ2-1; 8 nucleotides align to TRBD2. The ends lost 0 bases at V and 9 bases at J; junction bases unmatched: 7. The CDR3 consists of 15 residues. Looked up from germline, CDR1 is MRHNA and CDR2 is SNTAGT. CDR3 nucleotide sequence: TGTGCCAGCAGTGACTCCTCCGGGGGGGCGGGTGAGCAGTTCTTC. Encoded protein: CASSDSSGGAGEQFF.

The rearrangement joins TRBV6-5 to TRBJ2-1; 11 bases are a match to TRBD2. This CDR3 has 15 amino acids. Germline-derived CDR1 and CDR2 are MNHEY and SVGAGI. The V and J ends lost 4 bases and 5 bases, in that order; junction bases with no gene match: 4. The CDR3 bases are TGTGCCAGCAGTTTTCTAGCGGGGGGCGACAATGAGCAGTTCTTC. This translates into CASSFLAGGDNEQFF.